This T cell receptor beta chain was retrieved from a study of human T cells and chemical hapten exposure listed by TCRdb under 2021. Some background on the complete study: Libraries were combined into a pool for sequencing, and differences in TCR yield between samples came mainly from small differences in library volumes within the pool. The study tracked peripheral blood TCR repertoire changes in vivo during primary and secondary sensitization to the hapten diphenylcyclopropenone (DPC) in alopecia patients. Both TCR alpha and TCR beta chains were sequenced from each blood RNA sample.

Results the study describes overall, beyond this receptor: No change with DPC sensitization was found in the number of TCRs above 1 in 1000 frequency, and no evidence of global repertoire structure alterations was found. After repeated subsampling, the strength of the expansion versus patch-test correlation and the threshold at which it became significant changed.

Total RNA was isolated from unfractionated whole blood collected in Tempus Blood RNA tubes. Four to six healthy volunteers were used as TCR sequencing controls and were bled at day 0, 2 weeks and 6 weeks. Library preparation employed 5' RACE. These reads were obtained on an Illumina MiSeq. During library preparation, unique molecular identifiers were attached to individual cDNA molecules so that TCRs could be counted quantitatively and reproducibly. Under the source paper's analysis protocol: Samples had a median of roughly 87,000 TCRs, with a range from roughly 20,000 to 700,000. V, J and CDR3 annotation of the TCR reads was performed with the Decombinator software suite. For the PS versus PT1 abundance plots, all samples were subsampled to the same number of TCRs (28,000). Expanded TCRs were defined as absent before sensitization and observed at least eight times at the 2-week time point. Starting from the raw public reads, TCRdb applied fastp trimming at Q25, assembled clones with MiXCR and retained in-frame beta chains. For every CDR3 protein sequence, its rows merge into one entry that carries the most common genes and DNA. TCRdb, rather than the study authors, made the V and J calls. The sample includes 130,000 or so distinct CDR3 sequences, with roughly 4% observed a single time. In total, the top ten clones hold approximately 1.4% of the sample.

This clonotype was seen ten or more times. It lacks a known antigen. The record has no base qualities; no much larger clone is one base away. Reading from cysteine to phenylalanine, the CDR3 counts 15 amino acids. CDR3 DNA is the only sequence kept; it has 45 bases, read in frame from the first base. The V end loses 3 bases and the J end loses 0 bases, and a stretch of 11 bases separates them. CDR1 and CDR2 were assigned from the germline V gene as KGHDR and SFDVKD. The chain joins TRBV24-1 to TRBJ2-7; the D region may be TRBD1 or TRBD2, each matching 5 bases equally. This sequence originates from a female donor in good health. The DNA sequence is TGTGCCACCAGTGATGGGACGGCCAGCTCCTACGAGCAGTACTTC. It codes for CATSDGTASSYEQYF.